The text below deals with one TCR beta chain. This sample was taken from a study of identifying expanded T cells in peripheral blood. CDR1 is LNHDA, CDR2 SQIVND, per germline (reference sequence). Trimming removed 2 bases at V and 5 bases at J, with 15 bases between. This CDR3 contains 16 residues. This table comes from immunoSEQ multiplex PCR, and its TCRdb copy is limited to in-frame clones, with some not included. The data hold some 78,000 clones, with 84% observed a single time. The sequence was collected from a person aged 18 to 70 in good health. Material for sequencing was blood. This chain connects TRBV19 to TRBJ2-2; the D gene is possibly TRBD2 (5 bases). The CDR3 loop reads CASSITSGLLTGELFF. The CDR3 DNA is TGTGCCAGTAGTATAACTTCAGGACTGTTAACCGGGGAGCTGTTTTTT.